The 25 T cell receptor beta chains below come from one sample, sequenced in a study of blood T cell repertoires in COVID-19. The method was immunoSEQ multiplex PCR; TCRdb's version includes in-frame clones alone and lacks a portion of them. The table lists around 160,000 clones, about 80% of them singletons. The sample comprised PBMCs or T cells enriched from blood (not recorded which). These receptors came from a woman aged 60 to 75 who had recovered from COVID-19.

The gene calls are TRBV7-2 and TRBJ1-6, with 7 positions matching TRBD1. The germline gives CDR1 SGHTA, CDR2 FQGNSA. This CDR3 contains 15 residues. The V segment lost 5 bases and the J segment 6 bases; nucleotides outside the gene matches: 7. The CDR3 spells CASSPKTGSNSPLHF. CDR3 sequence (DNA): TGTGCCAGCAGCCCGAAGACAGGGAGTAATTCACCCCTCCACTTT.

V gene TRBV3-1 (or the pseudogene TRBV3-2) combines with J gene TRBJ2-1; the D gene is possibly TRBD2 (5 bases). The germline gives CDR1 LGHDT, CDR2 YNNKEL (reference sequence). V gave up 1 base and J gave up 11 bases, with 9 bases separating them. The CDR3 has 12 amino acids. This chain's CDR3 is CASSQVERQQFF. The DNA of the CDR3 is TGTGCCAGCAGCCAAGTGGAGCGGCAGCAGTTCTTC.

V and J are TRBV7-9 and TRBJ1-6, with TRBD1 as a possible D gene (5 bases). CDR3 length: 17 amino acids. Per germline, CDR1 SEHNR and CDR2 FQNEAQ (reference sequence). Trimming pared 5 bases from V and 4 bases from J, leaving 18 bases between. The CDR3 nucleotides read TGTGCCAGCAGCCCCGGACAAGCAGCTCCTTATAATTCACCCCTCCACTTT. Amino acid sequence: CASSPGQAAPYNSPLHF.

The chain combines TRBV19 with TRBJ1-5; D is perhaps TRBD1 (6 bases). The V gene lost 3 bases and the J gene lost 0 bases, with 18 bases spanning the gap. CDR3 size: 18 residues. The germline CDR1 and CDR2 sequences are LNHDA and SQIVND (reference sequence). The CDR3 bases are TGTGCCAGTAGTATCCGCCAGGGGAGTCGGTATAGCAATCAGCCCCAGCATTTT. It yields the protein CASSIRQGSRYSNQPQHF.

The V call is TRBV4-2, the J call TRBJ1-1, with a tentative D call TRBD1 (6 bases). This CDR3 comprises 14 residues. In germline, CDR1 is LGHNA, CDR2 YNFKEQ. The V and J ends lost 0 bases and 1 base respectively, with 6 bases between them. This CDR3 reads CASSQEGGNTEAFF. CDR3 nucleotides: TGTGCCAGCAGCCAAGAAGGGGGGAACACTGAAGCTTTCTTT.

This clone was detected ten times or more. The CDR3 bases are TGCAGCGTGTCACGGGAGAACACTGAAGCTTTCTTT. Residues: CSVSRENTEAFF. The genes are TRBV29-1 and TRBJ1-1, with D hard to call. This CDR3 is built from 12 residues. The ends were cut back, 6 bases at V and 1 base at J, with 9 bases in the middle. CDR1 is SQVTM and CDR2 is ANQGSEA in the germline V gene.

This clone was counted a single time. This chain connects TRBV9 to TRBJ1-2; 10 bases are shared with TRBD1. The germline V gene encodes CDR1 SGDLS and CDR2 YYNGEE. The CDR3 is 15 amino acids. Trimming removed 0 bases from V and 6 bases from J; junction bases left unmatched: 5. For the CDR3, the DNA is TGTGCCAGCAGCGTAGGGGACAGGGGCCGGAATGGCTACACCTTC. Translation gives CASSVGDRGRNGYTF.

V is TRBV10-3 and J is TRBJ2-5, with 8 bases identical to TRBD2. This CDR3 has 15 amino acids. Germline V lookup: CDR1 ENHRY, CDR2 SYGVKD. V gave up 0 bases and J gave up 5 bases; unmatched junction bases: 5. The CDR3 here is CAISESTREGETQYF. As DNA, the CDR3 is TGTGCCATCAGTGAGTCGACTCGGGAGGGGGAGACCCAGTACTTC.

V usage is TRBV18 and J usage is TRBJ1-5, with D unresolved. Germline lookup yields CDR1 KGHSH and CDR2 LQKENI. The germline V and J ends were trimmed by 5 bases and 5 bases, with 10 bases remaining between them. The CDR3 loop spans 13 amino acids. CDR3 in amino acids: CASSSQADQPQHF. The CDR3 DNA sequence: TGTGCCAGCTCAAGTCAGGCCGATCAGCCCCAGCATTTT.

CDR3 protein: CASSGGGLARTGELFF. The CDR3 DNA is TGTGCCAGCAGCGGAGGCGGGCTAGCACGGACCGGGGAGCTGTTTTTT. V is TRBV7-2 and J is TRBJ2-2; TRBD2 is a possible D gene (5 bases). Trimming removed 5 bases at V and 5 bases at J, with 18 bases between. The CDR3 covers 16 residues. In germline, CDR1 is SGHTA, CDR2 FQGNSA.

The count of this clone is one. CDR3 DNA: TGTGCCTGGGCAAGGCAGGTGAACACTGAAGCTTTCTTT. As protein: CAWARQVNTEAFF. The chain combines TRBV30 with TRBJ1-1; D call uncertain. The CDR3 runs to 13 residues. CDR1 is GTSNPN, CDR2 SVGIG, per germline (reference sequence). Trimming removed 5 bases from V and 0 bases from J, with 10 bases in between.

This clone was counted between two and nine times. The chain joins TRBV6-5 to TRBJ1-5; 9 nucleotides line up with TRBD1. This CDR3 spans 14 amino acids. J gave up 2 bases and V 7 bases, and 3 bases lay outside the gene matches. Germline CDR1 MNHEY, CDR2 SVGAGI. CDR3 in amino acids: CASIRDRGNQPQHF. CDR3 coding DNA: TGTGCCAGCATCCGGGACAGGGGCAATCAGCCCCAGCATTTT.

This clone appeared many times. CDR3 region: CASSEGSGERTEAFF. The CDR3 coding sequence is TGTGCCAGCAGTGAAGGATCAGGGGAGAGAACTGAAGCTTTCTTT. This chain links TRBV2 with TRBJ1-1; TRBD1 is a possible D gene (6 bases). CDR1 is SNHLY and CDR2 is FYNNEI in the germline V gene. The CDR3 has 15 residues. V was trimmed by 1 base and J by 5 bases, leaving 14 bases between them.

This clone was detected a few times. The CDR3 DNA reads TGTGCCAGCAGCTTAGATGCGGCGGACTACCGCACAGATACGCAGTATTTT. Its translation is CASSLDAADYRTDTQYF. V gene TRBV11-2 combines with J gene TRBJ2-3; weak D call: TRBD2 (6 bases). The germline V gene has CDR1 SGHAT and CDR2 FQNNGV. V lost 0 bases and J lost 1, with 14 bases in between. There are 17 residues in the CDR3. Using reference TRBV11-2 and TRBJ2-3 for the parts outside the CDR3, the full variable domain is EAGVAQSPRYKIIEKRQSVAFWCNPISGHATLYWYQQILGQGPKLLIQFQNNGVVDDSQLPKDRFSAERLKGVDSTLKIQPAKLEDSAVYLCASSLDAADYRTDTQYFGPGTRLTVL.

J is TRBJ2-7 and V is TRBV29-1; possible D gene TRBD1, 5 bases. Trimming pared 3 bases from V and 7 bases from J, leaving 13 bases between. This CDR3 contains 12 residues. Germline V CDR1 and CDR2: SQVTM, ANQGSEA. In DNA form, the CDR3 reads TGCAGCGTTGACATCCAGGGCAGGGAGCAGTACTTC. It translates to CSVDIQGREQYF.

The chain is built from TRBV5-1 and TRBJ2-5; the D gene is possibly TRBD1 (6 bases). This CDR3 spans 16 amino acids. The V end was cut by 2 bases, the J end by 5 bases, with 19 bases between. The V gene's germline CDR1 is SGHRS and CDR2 YFSETQ. The CDR3 spells CASSFRGDRRGETQYF. The CDR3 DNA reads as TGCGCCAGCAGCTTCCGGGGAGACAGGCGTGGGGAGACCCAGTACTTC.

The chain has TRBV27 and TRBJ1-1; TRBD1 might be the D (6 bases). V was clipped by 6 bases and J by 0 bases, with 11 bases between them. CDR1 and CDR2 (germline): MNHEY, SMNVEV (reference sequence). The CDR3 length is 14 residues. The CDR3 region has the DNA TGTGCCAGCAGGTTCAGGGGTATGAACACTGAAGCTTTCTTT. As protein: CASRFRGMNTEAFF.

The chain employs TRBV7-2 and TRBJ1-1; the D gene is possibly TRBD1 (6 bases). The V end was cut by 7 bases, the J end by 4 bases, with 16 bases between. The CDR3 runs to 14 residues. Germline lookup yields CDR1 SGHTA and CDR2 FQGNSA. This CDR3 reads CASTIGGSGTEAFF. The CDR3, as DNA: TGTGCCAGCACTATAGGGGGTTCTGGCACTGAAGCTTTCTTT.

The chain has TRBV6-6 and TRBJ2-7; TRBD1 matches at 9 bases. The trim removed 6 bases at V and 4 bases at J, leaving 7 bases unmatched. The CDR3 consists of 14 residues. CDR1 is MNHNY and CDR2 is SVGAGI in the germline V gene (reference sequence). In nucleotides, the CDR3 is TGTGCCAGCAGAGCTCCGGGACAGGGATACGAGCAGTACTTC. Its translation is CASRAPGQGYEQYF.

This chain joins TRBV6-5 and TRBJ1-5, with D possibly matching TRBD1 (6 bases). V was trimmed by 6 bases and J by 2 bases, leaving 11 bases between them. This CDR3 has 14 amino acids. Germline V CDR1 and CDR2: MNHEY, SVGAGI. CDR3 nucleotide sequence: TGTGCCAGCAGCCAGGGGTTTGGCAATCAGCCCCAGCATTTT. Its protein product is CASSQGFGNQPQHF.

The V gene is TRBV20-1, the J gene TRBJ2-5; D is unclear. The CDR3 contains 11 residues. Germline assignment: CDR1 DFQATT and CDR2 SNEGSKA (reference sequence). V lost 6 bases, J lost 5 bases, and 10 bases lay in between. Written as DNA, the CDR3 is TGCAGTGCCCAGCGCGTTGAGACCCAGTACTTC. Amino acid sequence: CSAQRVETQYF.

The V gene is TRBV19, the J gene TRBJ1-2; 10 nucleotides align to TRBD1. V lost 4 bases, J lost 0 bases, and 8 bases stayed unmatched. The CDR3 contains 17 residues. CDR1 and CDR2 (germline): LNHDA, SQIVND (reference sequence). The CDR3 protein is CASSTRTGGDSNYGYTF. In nucleotides, the CDR3 is TGTGCCAGTAGTACCCGGACAGGGGGAGACTCTAACTATGGCTACACCTTC.

The J gene is TRBJ1-4, the V gene TRBV3-1 (or the pseudogene TRBV3-2), with 11 bases fitting TRBD1. The CDR3 consists of 16 residues. Trimming cost V 5 bases and J 7 bases; bases outside gene matches: 9. Germline CDR1 and CDR2: LGHDT and YNNKEL (reference sequence). The CDR3 DNA is TGTGCCAGCAGCTCTTTTACCGGGACAGGGGGTGAAAAACTGTTTTTT. It is translated as CASSSFTGTGGEKLFF.

This clone was seen once. The V call is TRBV14, the J call TRBJ2-7; D gene ambiguous. CDR3 length equals 13 residues. Trimming stripped 1 base from V and 2 bases from J, with 6 bases between. Germline V gene sequence: CDR1 SGHDN, CDR2 FVKESK. CDR3: CASSQVSAYEQYF. The CDR3 DNA reads TGTGCCAGCAGCCAAGTTTCCGCCTACGAGCAGTACTTC.

Written as DNA, the CDR3 is TGTGCCATCAGTCGACAGGGGGCGAACTATGGCTACACCTTC. It specifies CAISRQGANYGYTF. The chain has TRBV10-3 and TRBJ1-2, with 10 bases that match TRBD1. V lost 5 bases, J lost 2 bases, and 2 bases stayed unmatched. This CDR3 has 14 amino acids. The germline gives CDR1 ENHRY, CDR2 SYGVKD.